The clone carrying this T cell receptor (beta chain) occurred a few times. These data come from a study of CD8 T cells in ankylosing spondylitis. Using its own MiXCR run on the 5' RACE reads, TCRdb lists one record per CDR3 protein. The repertoire holds 120,000 to 150,000 distinct CDR3 sequences, with roughly 8.4% as singletons. This CDR3 is 15 amino acids long. Trimming took off 3 bases at V and 0 bases at J, with 12 bases between the two ends. CDR1 and CDR2 (germline): SNHLY, FYNNEI. V gene TRBV2 combines with J gene TRBJ2-7; D could derive from TRBD1 or TRBD2 (5 bases each). The sequenced sample consisted of synovial fluid, either unsorted or a sorted T cell fraction (not recorded which). The receptor's source is a male donor with ankylosing spondylitis. The CDR3 nucleotides read TGTGCCAGCAGTGATTGGTCAGGGAGCTCCTACGAGCAGTACTTC. Its protein is CASSDWSGSSYEQYF. Variable domain in full (rest from reference TRBV2 and TRBJ2-7): EPEVTQTPSHQVTQMGQEVILRCVPISNHLYFYWYRQILGQKVEFLVSFYNNEISEKSEIFDDQFSVERPDGSNFTLKIRSTKLEDSAMYFCASSDWSGSSYEQYFGPGTRLTVT.